Following are 29 T cell receptor beta chains from one sample sequenced in a study of blood T cell repertoires in COVID-19. Assay used: immunoSEQ multiplex PCR; TCRdb lists only in-frame clones, some missing. The sample yields about 120,000 clones, more than 60% seen once. The sample comprised peripheral blood. The source is a man aged 45-65 years with acute or convalescent COVID-19.

The rearrangement joins TRBV28 to TRBJ2-7, with 8 bases identical to TRBD2. The CDR3 length is 14 residues. The V gene end was trimmed by 6 bases and the J gene end by 4 bases; junction bases not matched to a gene: 8. Germline-derived CDR1 and CDR2 are MDHEN and SYDVKM. The CDR3 protein is CASRPGGSTYEQYF. In nucleotides, the CDR3 is TGTGCCAGCAGACCGGGGGGGTCGACTTACGAGCAGTACTTC.

The genes are TRBV4-2 and TRBJ2-1, with TRBD2 matching 10 bases. Per germline, CDR1 LGHNA and CDR2 YNFKEQ. The CDR3 length is 13 residues. The J segment lost 1 base and the V segment lost 9 bases, leaving 0 bases of the junction unmatched. The CDR3 reads CASSGGSYNEQFF. CDR3 in DNA: TGTGCCAGTAGCGGGGGGTCCTACAATGAGCAGTTCTTC.

The CDR3 sequence: CASSQGQGAYYGYTF. The CDR3 DNA reads as TGTGCCAGCAGCCAGGGACAGGGGGCGTACTATGGCTACACCTTC. The chain employs TRBV7-3 and TRBJ1-2, with TRBD1 matching over 12 bases. Germline V gene data show CDR1 as SGHTA and CDR2 as FQGTGA. With V trimmed by 5 bases and J by 3 bases, 4 bases remained unmatched. The CDR3 extends over 15 amino acids.

The J gene is TRBJ1-2, the V gene TRBV11-1; D unresolved. The CDR3 length is 13 residues. V was clipped by 0 bases and J by 4 bases, with 6 bases between them. The V gene's germline CDR1 is SGHAT and CDR2 FQDESV (reference sequence). For the CDR3, the DNA is TGTGCCAGCAGCTTAGCACAGAGCTATGGCTACACCTTC. It codes for CASSLAQSYGYTF. The variable domain in full, completed from reference TRBV11-1 and TRBJ1-2, reads EAEVAQSPRYKITEKSQAVAFWCDPISGHATLYWYRQILGQGPELLVQFQDESVVDDSQLPKDRFSAERLKGVDSTLKIQPAELGDSAMYLCASSLAQSYGYTFGSGTRLTVV.

The chain couples TRBV4-2 to TRBJ2-3, with 8 positions matching TRBD2. Losses at the gene ends were 0 bases for V and 2 bases for J; bases not matched to a gene: 7. CDR3 length equals 17 residues. Germline-derived CDR1 and CDR2 are LGHNA and YNFKEQ. The CDR3 nucleotides read TGTGCCAGCAGCCAAGACGAAGCGGGGGACTTCACAGATACGCAGTATTTT. Translating it yields CASSQDEAGDFTDTQYF.

This sequence joins TRBV7-6 and TRBJ2-1, with 11 nucleotides matching TRBD2. V lost 2 bases and J lost 6; bases outside the gene matches: 6. Germline V gene sequence: CDR1 SGHVS, CDR2 FNYEAQ. This CDR3 has 16 residues. CDR3 region: CASSLSLAGGINEQFF. CDR3 sequence (DNA): TGTGCCAGCAGCTTATCGCTAGCGGGGGGTATCAATGAGCAGTTCTTC.

This chain joins TRBV6-5 and TRBJ1-5; no clear D gene. CDR1 is MNHEY, CDR2 SVGAGI, per germline. V lost 0 bases and J 0 bases, leaving 9 bases between the germline ends. The CDR3 has 16 residues. The CDR3 sequence: CASSYSARYSNQPQHF. Written as DNA, the CDR3 is TGTGCCAGCAGTTACTCGGCGAGGTATAGCAATCAGCCCCAGCATTTT.

The CDR3 protein is CASSDGSGFSTDTQYF. CDR3 coding DNA: TGCGCCAGCAGTGACGGTAGCGGGTTTAGCACAGATACGCAGTATTTT. This chain connects TRBV10-1 to TRBJ2-3; 7 nucleotides align to TRBD2. From germline, CDR1 is WNHNN and CDR2 SYGVQD (reference sequence). V lost 3 bases to trimming and J lost 0 bases; unmatched junction nucleotides: 6. CDR3 length: 16 residues.

The genes are TRBV5-1 and TRBJ1-1; tentatively, D is TRBD1 (5 bases). The CDR3 length is 15 residues. CDR1 and CDR2 from the germline V gene are SGHRS and YFSETQ. V was cut by 0 bases and J by 7 bases, with 16 bases left in between. Here the CDR3 reads CASSLAGQDTDEAFF. In DNA form, the CDR3 reads TGCGCCAGCAGCTTGGCAGGGCAGGACACGGATGAAGCTTTCTTT. Combining the CDR3 with reference TRBV5-1 and TRBJ1-1 gives the whole variable domain KAGVTQTPRYLIKTRGQQVTLSCSPISGHRSVSWYQQTPGQGLQFLFEYFSETQRNKGNFPGRFSGRQFSNSRSEMNVSTLELGDSALYLCASSLAGQDTDEAFFGQGTRLTVV.

The chain uses TRBV14 and TRBJ1-6, with 7 nucleotides matching TRBD1. V dropped 4 bases and J dropped 9; count of bases not matched to a gene: 6. Germline-derived CDR1 and CDR2 are SGHDN and FVKESK. The CDR3 totals 14 residues. Written as DNA, the CDR3 is TGTGCCAGCAGCCTAGGGGGCGAAATTTCACCCCTCCACTTT. As protein: CASSLGGEISPLHF.

V usage is TRBV14 and J usage is TRBJ2-7; 7 bases line up with TRBD1. The CDR3 runs to 15 residues. After removal of 6 bases from V and 0 bases from J, the junction contained 8 bases not matched to a gene. The V gene's germline CDR1 is SGHDN and CDR2 FVKESK. CDR3 amino acids: CASSRRQGASYEQYF. As DNA, the CDR3 is TGTGCCAGCAGTCGGAGACAGGGCGCCTCCTACGAGCAGTACTTC.

The V gene is TRBV5-1, the J gene TRBJ1-1; D possibly corresponds to TRBD1 (6 bases). Germline CDR1 reads SGHRS; CDR2 reads YFSETQ. The CDR3 has 14 residues. V lost 2 bases and J lost 0, with 8 bases in between. The CDR3 region is CASSLRTVNTEAFF. In DNA form, the CDR3 reads TGCGCCAGCAGCTTAAGGACAGTGAACACTGAAGCTTTCTTT. Full variable domain (rest looked up from reference TRBV5-1 and TRBJ1-1): KAGVTQTPRYLIKTRGQQVTLSCSPISGHRSVSWYQQTPGQGLQFLFEYFSETQRNKGNFPGRFSGRQFSNSRSEMNVSTLELGDSALYLCASSLRTVNTEAFFGQGTRLTVV.

The chain combines TRBV19 with TRBJ2-6, with D perhaps TRBD1 (6 bases). In germline, CDR1 is LNHDA, CDR2 SQIVND (reference sequence). Trimming pared 4 bases from V and 4 bases from J, leaving 11 bases between. The CDR3 sequence is 15 residues long. CDR3 in DNA: TGTGCCAGTAGTACAGGGACAAGGGGGGCCAACGTCCTGACTTTC. The encoded protein is CASSTGTRGANVLTF.

A few counts support this clone. This rearrangement joins TRBV15 to TRBJ2-7; no definite D call. The CDR3 sequence is 18 residues long. The germline CDR1 and CDR2 sequences are LNHNV and YYDKDF (reference sequence). With 0 bases removed from V and 0 bases from J, the gap between germline ends came to 18 bases. The CDR3 loop is CATSRDALRTLSSYEQYF. CDR3 nucleotide sequence: TGTGCCACCAGCAGAGATGCCCTCCGCACTTTAAGCTCCTACGAGCAGTACTTC.

On this clone: The junction differs from germline at one of its ends, possibly a read error. The chain carries TRBV4-2 and TRBJ1-2, with no clear D. The CDR3 length is 12 residues. CDR1 and CDR2 (germline): LGHNA, YNFKEQ. The CDR3, as DNA: TGTGCCAGCAGCCAAGATCTGGGCAGACCGTACTTC. Its translation: CASSQDLGRPYF.

This CDR3 is CASSHTLGEQYF. DNA of the CDR3: TGCGCCAGCAGCCATACCCTAGGCGAGCAGTACTTC. V usage is TRBV4-1 and J usage is TRBJ2-7, with no clear D. The CDR3 runs to 12 residues. V lost 3 bases and J 6 bases, leaving 9 bases between the germline ends. From germline, CDR1 is MGHRA and CDR2 YSYEKL.

The chain employs TRBV2 and TRBJ1-1, with D perhaps matching TRBD1 (5 bases). Germline CDR1 and CDR2: SNHLY and FYNNEI. CDR3 length equals 16 residues. Trimming cost V 1 base and J 1 base, with 13 bases left between them. The CDR3 DNA sequence: TGTGCCAGCAGTGAAGTCGGGGGAGGCCCGAACACTGAAGCTTTCTTT. As protein: CASSEVGGGPNTEAFF. The full variable domain, its missing parts supplied by reference TRBV2 and TRBJ1-1, is EPEVTQTPSHQVTQMGQEVILRCVPISNHLYFYWYRQILGQKVEFLVSFYNNEISEKSEIFDDQFSVERPDGSNFTLKIRSTKLEDSAMYFCASSEVGGGPNTEAFFGQGTRLTVV.

This clone was observed a single time. The chain couples TRBV5-6 to TRBJ1-4; D remains ambiguous. Between the trimmed V and J ends, which lost 4 bases and 7 bases, there was a span of 17 bases. CDR3 size: 15 residues. Per germline, CDR1 SGHDT and CDR2 YYEEEE. The CDR3 nucleotides are TGTGCCAGCAGCCCCCGCCAAGGAACGGGTGAAAAACTGTTTTTT. This encodes CASSPRQGTGEKLFF.

The CDR3 here is CASTRTGRGYTF. The CDR3 DNA is TGTGCCAGCACCCGGACAGGGCGAGGCTACACCTTC. The V gene is TRBV12-3 or TRBV12-4, the J gene TRBJ1-2, with TRBD1 identical over 8 bases. The CDR3 loop spans 12 amino acids. V lost 7 bases to trimming and J lost 8 bases; unmatched junction nucleotides: 6.

The chain combines TRBV6-5 with TRBJ2-1; D is unclear. CDR1 is MNHEY, CDR2 SVGAGI, per germline. Trimming pared 4 bases from V and 2 bases from J, leaving 9 bases between. This CDR3 has 14 residues. For the CDR3, the DNA is TGTGCCAGCAGTTGGTCAGGCCCCTACAATGAGCAGTTCTTC. Protein product: CASSWSGPYNEQFF.

This sequence joins TRBV5-1 and TRBJ2-1, with 8 bases lining up with TRBD2. This CDR3 region has 17 residues. CDR1 and CDR2 (germline): SGHRS, YFSETQ. V lost 3 bases to trimming and J lost 0 bases; unmatched junction nucleotides: 8. CDR3 bases: TGCGCCAGCAGCTCGTCCGGCGGGGGGAGCTCCTACAATGAGCAGTTCTTC. Residues: CASSSSGGGSSYNEQFF.

The chain combines TRBV5-1 with TRBJ2-1, with D perhaps matching TRBD1 (6 bases). Germline V gene lookup returns CDR1 SGHRS and CDR2 YFSETQ. Between the trimmed V and J ends, which lost 7 bases and 6 bases, there was a span of 17 bases. This CDR3 spans 14 amino acids. The CDR3 region is CASRGQPITNEQFF. CDR3 sequence (DNA): TGCGCCAGCCGCGGACAGCCCATAACCAATGAGCAGTTCTTC.

This chain links TRBV5-5 with TRBJ2-7, with TRBD2 matching over 10 bases. Germline V gene sequence: CDR1 SGHKS, CDR2 YYEKEE (reference sequence). The J segment lost 4 bases and the V segment lost 2 bases, leaving 3 bases of the junction unmatched. This CDR3 is 14 amino acids long. DNA of the CDR3: TGTGCCAGCAGCTTAGCGGGAGGGCCTTACGAGCAGTACTTC. Encoded protein: CASSLAGGPYEQYF.

The gene calls are TRBV25-1 and TRBJ2-3; TRBD1 matches 10 bases. The germline CDR1 and CDR2 sequences are MGHDK and SYGVNS. With V trimmed by 3 bases and J by 2 bases, 11 bases remained unmatched. The CDR3 extends over 18 amino acids. In DNA, the CDR3 is TGTGCCAGCAGTGAGTACTCCGGGACAGGGGCCTTCACAGATACGCAGTATTTT. Amino acid sequence: CASSEYSGTGAFTDTQYF.

The gene calls are TRBV4-1 and TRBJ1-3; D is unclear. The CDR3 covers 14 residues. V was trimmed by 5 bases and J by 4 bases, leaving 12 bases between them. The germline gives CDR1 MGHRA, CDR2 YSYEKL. CDR3 residues: CASSSRDLGNTIYF. CDR3 nucleotides: TGCGCCAGCAGCTCTCGGGATTTGGGAAACACCATATATTTT.

The V gene is TRBV7-9, the J gene TRBJ1-2; 7 bases match TRBD1. The CDR3 length is 15 residues. V lost 5 bases, J lost 4 bases, and 10 bases stayed unmatched. The germline V gene has CDR1 SEHNR and CDR2 FQNEAQ (reference sequence). The CDR3 loop reads CASSPARDSSYGYTF. CDR3 sequence (DNA): TGTGCCAGCAGCCCTGCCCGGGACAGTTCCTATGGCTACACCTTC.

This chain joins TRBV10-3 and TRBJ1-1, with a tentative D call TRBD1 (5 bases). The germline V and J ends were trimmed by 2 bases and 4 bases, with 11 bases remaining between them. The CDR3 runs 14 residues. Germline CDR1 ENHRY, CDR2 SYGVKD. The CDR3 nucleotides are TGTGCCATCAGTGAGCGACAGCAGCTCACTGAAGCTTTCTTT. Translating it yields CAISERQQLTEAFF.

The chain carries TRBV3-1 (or the pseudogene TRBV3-2) and TRBJ2-1, with D possibly TRBD1 on 6 matching bases. V was clipped by 1 base and J by 4 bases, with 20 bases between them. CDR3 length equals 18 residues. CDR1 LGHDT and CDR2 YNNKEL come from the germline V gene (reference sequence). For the CDR3, the DNA is TGTGCCAGCAGCCAAGGCGCACAGGGAAACGGGTTTTACAATGAGCAGTTCTTC. Its protein is CASSQGAQGNGFYNEQFF.

This clone is a singleton in its sample. This chain connects TRBV7-7 to TRBJ2-2; 8 bases match TRBD2. The length of the CDR3 is 13 residues. After removal of 5 bases from V and 6 bases from J, the junction contained 2 bases not matched to a gene. Germline-derived CDR1 and CDR2 are SSHAT and FNYEAQ (reference sequence). The CDR3 sequence: CASSAGGSGELFF. DNA for the CDR3: TGTGCCAGCAGCGCGGGGGGCTCCGGGGAGCTGTTTTTT.